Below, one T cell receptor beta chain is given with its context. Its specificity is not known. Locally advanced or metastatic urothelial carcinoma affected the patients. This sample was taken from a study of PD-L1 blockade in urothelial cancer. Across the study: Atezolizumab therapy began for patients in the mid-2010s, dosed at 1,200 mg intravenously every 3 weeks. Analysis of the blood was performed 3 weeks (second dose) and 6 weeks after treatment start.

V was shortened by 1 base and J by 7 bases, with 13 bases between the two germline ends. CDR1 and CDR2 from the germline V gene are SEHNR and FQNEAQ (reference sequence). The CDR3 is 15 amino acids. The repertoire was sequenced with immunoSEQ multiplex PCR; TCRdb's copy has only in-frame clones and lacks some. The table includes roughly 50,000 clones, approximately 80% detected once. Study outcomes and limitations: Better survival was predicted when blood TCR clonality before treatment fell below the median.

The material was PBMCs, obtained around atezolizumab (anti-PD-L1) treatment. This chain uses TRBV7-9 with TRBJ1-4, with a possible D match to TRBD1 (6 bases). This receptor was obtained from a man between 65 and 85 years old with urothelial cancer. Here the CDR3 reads CASSLEGVFGEKLFF. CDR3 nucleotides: TGTGCCAGCAGCTTAGAGGGGGTATTTGGTGAAAAACTGTTTTTT.